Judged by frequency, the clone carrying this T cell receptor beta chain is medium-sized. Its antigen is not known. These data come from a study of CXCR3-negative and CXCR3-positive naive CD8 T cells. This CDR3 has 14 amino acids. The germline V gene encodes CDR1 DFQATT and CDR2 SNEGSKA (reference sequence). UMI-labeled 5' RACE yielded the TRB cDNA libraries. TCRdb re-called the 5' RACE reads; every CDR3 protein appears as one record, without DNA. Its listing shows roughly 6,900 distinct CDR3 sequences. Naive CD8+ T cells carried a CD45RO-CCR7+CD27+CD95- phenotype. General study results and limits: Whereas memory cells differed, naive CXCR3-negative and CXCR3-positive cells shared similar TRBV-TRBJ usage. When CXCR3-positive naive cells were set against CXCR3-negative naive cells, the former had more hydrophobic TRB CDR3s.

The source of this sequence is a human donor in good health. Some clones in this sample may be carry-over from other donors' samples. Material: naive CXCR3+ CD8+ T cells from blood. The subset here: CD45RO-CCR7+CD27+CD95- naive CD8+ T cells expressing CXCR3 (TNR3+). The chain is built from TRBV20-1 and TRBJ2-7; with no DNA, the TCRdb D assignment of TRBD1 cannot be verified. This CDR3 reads CSARVPLGPYEQYF.